Each of the 27 T cell receptor beta chains below was sequenced from the same sample in a study of tumor-infiltrating lymphocytes in primary liver carcinoma. Both blood RNA, taken from unsorted whole blood, and germline DNA were extracted. The researchers produced TCR beta cDNA from around 0.5 ug total RNA with a constant-region primer. A slightly modified ARM-PCR protocol with three nested multiplex PCR rounds produced these TCR beta libraries. The study ran its first two PCR rounds for roughly 10 cycles each, using TRBV1-TRBV30 forward primers and a C-beta reverse primer. TCRdb passed the multiplex PCR reads through MiXCR, listing each CDR3 protein once. Of 310,000 or so distinct CDR3 sequences in the sample, about three fifths were seen once. Input material: peripheral blood. Every receptor here comes from a woman in her 30s with primary liver carcinoma and hepatitis B virus infection.

Many counts were recorded for this clonotype. A much bigger clone sits one base away, suggesting this may be a read error. The chain couples TRBV11-2 to TRBJ2-1; 10 bases are shared with TRBD2. Germline-derived CDR1 and CDR2 are SGHAT and FQNNGV. CDR3 length equals 14 residues. The CDR3 sequence is CASSLQLAGNEQLF. The CDR3 bases are TGTGCCAGCAGTTTACAACTAGCGGGAAATGAGCAGCTCTTC.

Regarding this clonotype: It may be a read error: a sequence one base away is much more abundant. The V and J genes are TRBV6-5 and TRBJ2-7; 10 bases line up with TRBD2. V dropped 7 bases and J dropped 5; count of bases not matched to a gene: 11. This CDR3 has 15 residues. Germline assignment: CDR1 MNHEY and CDR2 SVGAGI. CDR3 nucleotides: TGTGCCAGCAATTCTTCAGCGGGAGGGCCCGACGAGCAGTACTTC. It encodes CASNSSAGGPDEQYF.

This clonotype occurred a few times. A read error may account for a junction end that differs from germline. The chain couples TRBV6-6 to TRBJ2-4; 7 bases are a match to TRBD1. The CDR3 is 12 amino acids. Per the germline V gene, CDR1 is MNHNY and CDR2 is SVGAGI (reference sequence). CDR3 DNA sequence: TGTGCCAGCAGTTTCAGTTCCGGGACAGCCCTCTTC. This sequence encodes CASSFSSGTALF.

This clonotype was observed a single time. A read error may produce the germline difference seen at one junction end. The V gene is TRBV4-2, the J gene TRBJ2-7; TRBD1 agrees at 9 bases. The CDR3 covers 15 residues. Per germline, CDR1 LGHNA and CDR2 YNFKEQ. CDR3 region: CASSQVGQGGGEHYF. CDR3 sequence (DNA): TGTGCCAGCAGTCAAGTGGGACAGGGAGGAGGAGAGCATTACTTC.

Comment on this clonotype: Mismatch with germline at one junction end may stem from a read error. The chain couples TRBV11-1 to TRBJ2-3, with TRBD1 as a possible D gene (6 bases). Germline CDR1 and CDR2: SGHAT and FQDESV (reference sequence). The CDR3 runs to 15 residues. The CDR3 loop is CASSFNRVSADTQYF. CDR3 nucleotide sequence: TGTGCCAGCAGCTTCAACAGGGTTTCGGCAGATACGCAATATTTT.

The genes are TRBV7-9 and TRBJ2-3; the match to TRBD2 covers 9 bases. After removal of 0 bases from V and 7 bases from J, the junction contained 8 bases not matched to a gene. The CDR3 is 16 amino acids. Germline V CDR1 and CDR2: SEHNR, FQNEAQ (reference sequence). CDR3 bases: TGTGCCAGCAGCTTAGCGATCGAGCGGGAGGCTTATACGCAGTATTTT. Translated, it gives CASSLAIEREAYTQYF.

The V and J genes are TRBV6-2 or TRBV6-3 and TRBJ2-2, with TRBD2 as a possible D gene (5 bases). The CDR3 length is 14 residues. CDR1 and CDR2 (germline): MNHEY, SVGEGT. V shed 4 bases and J shed 6 bases, with 12 bases lying between them. CDR3 bases: TGTGCCAGCAGTTCCCAACTAGTACCCGGGGAGCTGTTTTTT. Its protein product is CASSSQLVPGELFF.

Details on this clonotype: A much more abundant neighbour one base away suggests this may be a read error. The V and J genes are TRBV11-2 and TRBJ2-1; TRBD1 might be the D (7 bases). CDR1 and CDR2 from the germline V gene are SGHAT and FQNNGV. V was clipped by 6 bases and J by 6 bases, with 18 bases between them. The CDR3 contains 15 residues. The CDR3 reads CASSDRASAVNEQFF. The CDR3, as DNA: TGTGCCAGCAGTGACAGGGCTAGCGCAGTCAATGAGCAGTTCTTC.

This clonotype has only a few counts. V and J are TRBV4-1 and TRBJ2-1; 10 positions match TRBD2. Germline-derived CDR1 and CDR2 are MGHRA and YSYEKL. CDR3 length: 17 amino acids. Trimming took 0 bases from V and 8 from J; bases not matched to a gene: 10. CDR3 amino acids: CASSQDRAGTSVYEQFF. The CDR3 nucleotides read TGCGCCAGCAGCCAAGACAGAGCCGGGACTAGCGTCTATGAGCAGTTCTTC.

With respect to this clonotype: Being one base from a much bigger clone, this may be a read error. The chain carries TRBV29-1 and TRBJ1-4; 8 bases are shared with TRBD1. Germline values: CDR1 SQVTM, CDR2 ANQGSEA. The CDR3 contains 13 residues. This CDR3 reads CSVGDRSNEELFF. The CDR3 coding sequence is TGCAGCGTTGGGGACAGGAGTAATGAAGAACTGTTTTTT.

Notes on this clonotype: Relative to the germline gene, one junction end is altered; a read error may explain this. This chain connects TRBV11-2 to TRBJ1-6; possible D gene TRBD1, 5 bases. Looked up from germline, CDR1 is SGHAT and CDR2 is FQNNGV. This CDR3 has 17 residues. CDR3 DNA: TGTGCCAGCAGCTTAAATCAACGACTCACGGACAATTCACCTCTCCACTTT. The encoded protein is CASSLNQRLTDNSPLHF.

The rearrangement joins TRBV28 to TRBJ2-3; the D gene is possibly TRBD2 (6 bases). Trimming removed 4 bases at V and 0 bases at J, with 17 bases between. The germline CDR1 and CDR2 sequences are MDHEN and SYDVKM. The CDR3 contains 17 residues. This chain's CDR3 is CASSSPRGSGSTDTQYF. In DNA, the CDR3 is TGTGCCAGCAGTTCCCCCCGTGGGAGCGGGAGCACAGATACGCAGTATTTT.

This clonotype showed up many times. The chain combines TRBV11-2 with TRBJ2-1; 7 bases fit TRBD2. The ends lost 1 base at V and 9 bases at J; junction bases unmatched: 12. The CDR3 spans 16 residues. The germline gives CDR1 SGHAT, CDR2 FQNNGV. Here the CDR3 DNA reads TGTGCCAGCAGCTTAGGAGGACTAGGGGAATATGGTGAGCAGTTCTTC. Translated: CASSLGGLGEYGEQFF.

On this clonotype itself: One base away lies a much larger clone, so this may be a sequencing read error. This is likely a read error, given that the CDR3 carries no conserved phenylalanine or tryptophan at its end. The chain combines TRBV24-1 with TRBJ2-7; D is unresolved. Trimming pared 5 bases from V and 3 bases from J, leaving 4 bases between. Germline values: CDR1 KGHDR, CDR2 SFDVKD. The CDR3 is made up of 11 amino acids. CDR3 in amino acids: CATSAGYEQYL. CDR3 nucleotides: TGTGCCACCAGTGCGGGCTACGAGCAGTACTTA.

This clonotype was recorded at least ten times. An end of the junction differs from the germline gene, which may be a read error. The gene calls are TRBV6-1 and TRBJ2-1; D tentatively fits TRBD1 or TRBD2 (7 bases each). The CDR3 consists of 14 residues. Germline values: CDR1 MNHNS, CDR2 SASEGT. The chain's CDR3 is CASSDSRSGGVTRF. The CDR3 bases are TGTGCCAGCAGCGATTCGAGGTCAGGGGGGGTTACAAGATTC.

This clonotype was picked up a small number of times. The rearrangement joins TRBV6-5 to TRBJ1-6; D might be TRBD1 (5 bases). CDR1 is MNHEY and CDR2 is SVGAGI in the germline V gene. This CDR3 has 13 amino acids. Between the trimmed V and J ends, which lost 7 bases and 7 bases, there was a span of 11 bases. The DNA for the CDR3 is TGTGCCAGCAAACCGGGGGGGAATTCACCCCTCCACTTT. This gives the protein CASKPGGNSPLHF.

Concerning this clonotype: Sequence at one end of the junction differs from germline and may be a read error. The chain joins TRBV4-3 to TRBJ2-7; no reliable D call. The germline gives CDR1 LGHNA, CDR2 YSLEER. The CDR3 extends over 13 amino acids. CDR3 sequence: CAGSQNGLREQYF. DNA of the CDR3: TGCGCCGGCAGTCAGAACGGGTTGCGCGAGCAGTACTTC.

This clonotype was picked up a small number of times. The V call is TRBV28, the J call TRBJ2-2, with TRBD2 matching over 11 bases. J was trimmed by 3 bases and V by 1 base; bases with no gene match: 1. CDR1 and CDR2 from the germline V gene are MDHEN and SYDVKM. The CDR3 has 16 amino acids. The CDR3 spells CASSLLTSGDTGELFF. The CDR3 DNA is TGTGCCAGCAGTTTATTGACTAGCGGGGACACCGGGGAGCTGTTTTTT.

This clonotype came up a few times. This chain connects TRBV28 to TRBJ2-1, with unresolved D. Germline CDR1 is MDHEN and CDR2 is SYDVKM. V was shortened by 6 bases and J by 4 bases, with 16 bases between the two germline ends. The CDR3 is made up of 15 amino acids. CDR3 residues: CASSPPDRPYNEQFF. As DNA, the CDR3 is TGTGCCAGCAGCCCCCCGGACCGTCCATACAATGAGCAGTTCTTC.

The chain recombines TRBV6-5 with TRBJ1-2; weak D call: TRBD1 (6 bases). Germline V gene lookup returns CDR1 MNHEY and CDR2 SVGAGI. V lost 0 bases and J 7 bases, leaving 21 bases between the germline ends. The CDR3 runs to 17 residues. CDR3 coding DNA: TGTGCCAGCAGTTACTCGTCGGCAGGGGAAAGTTACTGTGGCTACACCTTC. Translated: CASSYSSAGESYCGYTF.

This clonotype was detected a few times. V and J are TRBV6-2 or TRBV6-3 and TRBJ2-3; D may be TRBD1 or TRBD2 (5 bases each). Per germline, CDR1 MNHEY and CDR2 SVGEGT. The V end was cut by 7 bases, the J end by 2 bases, with 16 bases between. CDR3 length: 15 amino acids. The CDR3 DNA is TGTGCCAGCAACCTCCGGGACCCCTTCACAGATACGCAGTATTTT. It translates to CASNLRDPFTDTQYF.

This chain connects TRBV4-1 to TRBJ2-1; 7 bases align to TRBD2. Germline V gives CDR1 MGHRA, CDR2 YSYEKL. J lost 7 bases, V lost 4 bases, and 13 bases had no gene match. This CDR3 comprises 16 residues. CDR3 in amino acids: CASSRAWTRDWNEQFF. CDR3 nucleotides: TGCGCCAGCAGCCGAGCCTGGACTAGGGATTGGAATGAGCAGTTCTTC.

V is TRBV6-5 and J is TRBJ2-7, with D possibly being TRBD2 (7 bases). Between the trimmed V and J ends, which lost 8 bases and 9 bases, there was a span of 26 bases. Germline CDR1 and CDR2: MNHEY and SVGAGI. CDR3 length equals 15 residues. The CDR3 DNA sequence: TGTGCCAGCTCCCCGTGGGGGGGCGTTGGTGGCGGGCAGTACTTC. This sequence encodes CASSPWGGVGGGQYF.

The table lists this clonotype with a few counts. This chain joins TRBV5-1 and TRBJ1-1; D may be TRBD1 (5 bases). Germline assignment: CDR1 SGHRS and CDR2 YFSETQ. The CDR3 contains 14 residues. Trimming shortened V by 4 bases and J by 5 bases, and 15 bases separated the two germline ends. CDR3 sequence reads: CASSTGLGGTEAFF. For the CDR3, the DNA is TGCGCCAGCAGCACAGGACTCGGAGGGACTGAAGCTTTCTTT.

Comment on this clonotype: One junction end disagrees with the germline gene, perhaps due to a read error. The CDR3 spells CASNQLGPDQPQHF. The CDR3 DNA is TGTGCCAGCAACCAATTAGGGCCTGACCAGCCCCAGCATTTT. The chain joins TRBV16 to TRBJ1-5; D not resolved. CDR1 KGHSY and CDR2 FQNENV come from the germline V gene. The CDR3 spans 14 residues.

This clonotype turned up a few times. Since a much larger clone is just one base distant, this may be a read error. The V call is TRBV4-1, the J call TRBJ2-1; no firm D call. CDR3 length equals 14 residues. Germline lookup yields CDR1 MGHRA and CDR2 YSYEKL. The DNA for the CDR3 is TGCACCAGCAGCCGGCTTGTCGGAAGTCATGAGCAGTTCTTC. It is translated as CTSSRLVGSHEQFF.

This clonotype showed up many times. This rearrangement joins TRBV6-1 to TRBJ1-1; no firm D call. This CDR3 region has 14 residues. V gave up 7 bases and J gave up 3 bases, with 15 bases separating them. Germline CDR1 and CDR2: MNHNS and SASEGT. The CDR3 is CASTRRTGDTEAFF. CDR3 coding DNA: TGTGCCAGCACACGGAGAACTGGGGACACTGAAGCTTTCTTT.